This T cell receptor (beta chain) was recovered during a study of OX40 agonist ivuxolimab in advanced cancers. This CDR3 region has 12 residues. V shed 4 bases and J shed 5 bases, with 8 bases lying between them. Germline V gene data show CDR1 as MNHNY and CDR2 as SVGAGI (reference sequence). The data were produced by immunoSEQ multiplex PCR, yet TCRdb's version contains in-frame clones alone and is incomplete. The sample carries around 66,000 clones, approximately 81% recorded once. The rearrangement links TRBV6-6 to TRBJ2-5; D is uncertain. The sample in question was CD4+ or CD8+ T cells sorted from blood, obtained in a trial of the OX40 agonist ivuxolimab. This clonotype originated in an adult with an advanced solid tumor such as melanoma, head and neck, liver or kidney cancer. Here the CDR3 DNA reads TGTGCCAGCAGTTTAGTATCGGAGACCCAGTACTTC. It specifies CASSLVSETQYF.